The 9 T cell receptor beta chains below were found in one sample sequenced in a study of blood T cell repertoires in COVID-19 (dated by TCRdb to the early 2020s). Library preparation was by the immunoSEQ multiplex PCR assay. In its TCRdb copy, this immuneACCESS table keeps in-frame sequences only and misses some clones. Where compared with another copy, unresolved V genes explain less than half of these, and the others have no known cause. Across this sample there are hundreds of thousands of clones, with 83% seen only once. The top ten clones comprise 2% to 3% of the sample. The specimen sequenced was peripheral blood. Receptors originate from a woman aged 40 to 50 with active or convalescent COVID-19.

With regard to this clone: Other DNA sequences of this sample code for an identical CDR3. The rearrangement uses TRBV19 and TRBJ1-6; possible D gene TRBD1, 6 bases. In germline, CDR1 is LNHDA, CDR2 SQIVND (reference sequence). The CDR3 runs to 16 residues. V lost 3 bases to trimming and J lost 2 bases, with 11 bases between them. The CDR3 DNA is TGTGCCAGTAGTATCAGGGGTACCACCTATAATTCACCCCTCCACTTT. Amino acids: CASSIRGTTYNSPLHF.

The V call is TRBV7-2, the J call TRBJ1-2; 7 nucleotides agree with TRBD1. The CDR3 length is 15 residues. V gave up 5 bases and J gave up 2 bases; unmatched junction bases: 8. Germline CDR1 is SGHTA and CDR2 is FQGNSA. This CDR3 reads CASSLSTGLNYGYTF. DNA for the CDR3: TGTGCCAGCAGCCTATCGACAGGGTTAAACTATGGCTACACCTTC.

The chain carries TRBV5-6 and TRBJ1-4; possibly TRBD1 for D (5 bases). Per germline, CDR1 SGHDT and CDR2 YYEEEE. Trimming removed 2 bases at V and 4 bases at J, with 12 bases between. The length of the CDR3 is 15 residues. Written as DNA, the CDR3 is TGTGCCAGCAGCTTACGCGACAGCTTTAATGAAAAACTGTTTTTT. It specifies CASSLRDSFNEKLFF.

CDR3 DNA sequence: TGTGCCAGCAGTGACCAAAGAACCCCCGGGCAGTACTTC. Its protein product is CASSDQRTPGQYF. V usage is TRBV25-1 and J usage is TRBJ2-7; no reliable D call. The CDR3 has 13 residues. The V and J ends lost 3 bases and 9 bases respectively, with 15 bases between them. Germline CDR1 reads MGHDK; CDR2 reads SYGVNS.

The genes are TRBV11-2 and TRBJ2-1; 12 nucleotides align to TRBD2. The V gene's germline CDR1 is SGHAT and CDR2 FQNNGV. This CDR3 contains 15 residues. The V gene end was trimmed by 0 bases and the J gene end by 9 bases; junction bases not matched to a gene: 3. CDR3 sequence: CASSLEASGRVEQFF. The CDR3, as DNA: TGTGCCAGCAGCTTAGAGGCTAGCGGGAGGGTTGAGCAGTTCTTC.

V usage is TRBV2 and J usage is TRBJ1-1; D may be TRBD1 (6 bases). Germline values: CDR1 SNHLY, CDR2 FYNNEI. This CDR3 region has 12 residues. Trimming shortened V by 9 bases and J by 1 base, and 9 bases separated the two germline ends. As DNA, the CDR3 is TGTGCCAGTCAGACAGGGAACACTGAAGCTTTCTTT. Translating gives CASQTGNTEAFF.

V and J are TRBV2 and TRBJ1-6; D remains ambiguous. The CDR3 totals 14 residues. The V gene lost 3 bases and the J gene lost 7 bases, with 10 bases spanning the gap. The germline V gene has CDR1 SNHLY and CDR2 FYNNEI. The CDR3 coding sequence is TGTGCCAGCAGTGAGTTGAGCCAAAATTCACCCCTCCACTTT. This gives the protein CASSELSQNSPLHF.

This clone turned up a few times. The rearrangement links TRBV14 to TRBJ1-3; D remains ambiguous. CDR3 length: 13 amino acids. The V and J ends lost 0 bases and 7 bases respectively, with 7 bases between them. The germline V gene encodes CDR1 SGHDN and CDR2 FVKESK. CDR3 DNA: TGTGCCAGCAGCCAAGAGCTCGGGAACACCATATATTTT. It translates to CASSQELGNTIYF.

This clone was observed a handful of times. The gene calls are TRBV19 and TRBJ2-4; the match to TRBD2 covers 15 bases. Germline lookup yields CDR1 LNHDA and CDR2 SQIVND (reference sequence). CDR3 size: 19 residues. The V segment lost 2 bases and the J segment 0 bases; nucleotides outside the gene matches: 5. CDR3 bases: TGTGCCAGTAGTATAAGGACTAGCGGGGGGGCAAGAGCCAAAAACATTCAGTACTTC. Encoded protein: CASSIRTSGGARAKNIQYF.